This is a list of T cell receptor beta chains from one sample in a study of T cell responses to AZD1222 COVID-19 vaccine. The data were produced by immunoSEQ multiplex PCR, yet TCRdb's version contains in-frame clones alone and is incomplete. The profile shows 150,000 to 200,000 clones, almost 95% of them singletons. Sequencing used peripheral blood, obtained on day 0 of AZD1222 vaccination. The receptors were gathered from an adult in good health. The conserved cysteine and the conserved F or W are not part of the CDR3 here.

v_call,cdr3_aa
TRBV5-1,ASSLVPGPSYNEQF
TRBV11-2,ASSQHHSTDTQY
TRBV2,ASSLMRGGADGYT
TRBV4-3,ASSHGLDYNEQF
TRBV9,ASSPRTVINYGYT
TRBV11-3,ASSLGGRIYNEQF
TRBV14,ASSRGLAGFDEQF
TRBV18,ASVTGGPTEAF
TRBV5-1,ASSPGHTSSGNTIY
TRBV5-1,ASSLRGRDGELF
TRBV28,ASSLRTGAYNEQF
TRBV5-6,ASSGTAGETQY
TRBV18,ASSPDWGSHEQY
TRBV19,ASSIVRAGGHRGVRANTGELF
TRBV27,ASAIAYGTAFTGELF
TRBV7-7,ASSLRAGASYEQY
TRBV28,ATLPDSNTEAF
TRBV10-3,AISESKTVYEQY
TRBV6-1,ASSEGGSGNTIY
TRBV5-1,ASSLTTHPRDSFSYNEQF
TRBV27,ASSSGANVLT
TRBV12-3/TRBV12-4,ASSSQGKVTQY
TRBV6-1,ASSARSRLAGAYEQY
TRBV7-2,ASSLAREVGYT
TRBV18,ASSSDRTPSGYT
TRBV27,ASSRDRNYGYT
TRBV5-4,ASSPLGDRGSDTQY
TRBV25-1,ASSEGGNYGYT
TRBV27,ASSPAGVNQPQH
TRBV6-5,ASRRDRRNTEAF
TRBV7-2,ASSYSTGGNYGYT
TRBV10-3,AISPEWGNPGANVLT
TRBV5-1,ASSLVQGYGYT
TRBV7-2,ASSLGVGLIYGYT
TRBV6-6,ASSGLSSVPQLF
TRBV24-1,ATSDSSNQPQH
TRBV27,ASSYKSASPLH
TRBV5-1,ASNRDYTVPEQF
TRBV9,ASSPHPGAGAYNEQF
TRBV30,AWNRFSSNTEAF
TRBV4-1,ASSPLRGRGVHEQY